The 27 T cell receptor beta chains in this list originate from one sample, sequenced in a study of post-analysis software for immune sequencing data. General study points: When patients were compared with controls, five TRBV segments were more frequent, TRBV5-6, TRBV5-1 and TRBV20-1 among them.

Their antigen targets remain unknown. Unique molecular identifiers were built into the TCR beta cDNA libraries. Using its own MiXCR run on the PCR reads, TCRdb lists one record per CDR3 protein. The sample carries 750,000 to 950,000 distinct CDR3 sequences, roughly 58% recorded once. Material: blood. The source is a girl under 18 with multiple sclerosis.

V and J are TRBV4-1 and TRBJ1-2; D is uncertain. Trimming took 0 bases from V and 4 from J, leaving 6 bases between them. Germline V gene sequence: CDR1 MGHRA, CDR2 YSYEKL. The CDR3 contains 13 residues. The CDR3 bases are TGCGCCAGCAGCCAAGATCTCCTCTATGGCTACACCTTC. This gives the protein CASSQDLLYGYTF.

The chain joins TRBV5-6 to TRBJ2-5, with a tentative D call TRBD2 (6 bases). Per germline, CDR1 SGHDT and CDR2 YYEEEE. CDR3 length equals 16 residues. Trimming stripped 3 bases from V and 0 bases from J, with 15 bases between. The CDR3 DNA reads TGTGCCAGCAGCTCTGTAGCGGAGGTGTACCAAGAGACCCAGTACTTC. Translated: CASSSVAEVYQETQYF.

The chain has TRBV5-5 and TRBJ2-5, with 9 bases that match TRBD1. The CDR3 totals 15 residues. V dropped 1 base and J dropped 5; count of bases not matched to a gene: 6. Germline V CDR1 and CDR2: SGHKS, YYEKEE (reference sequence). The chain's CDR3 is CASSLQDRGRETQYF. In DNA form, the CDR3 reads TGTGCCAGCAGCTTGCAGGACAGGGGTCGGGAGACCCAGTACTTC.

CDR3 loop: CASSWTRTSGANVLTF. The CDR3 bases are TGTGCCAGCAGCTGGACCCGGACCTCTGGGGCCAACGTCCTGACTTTC. The rearrangement links TRBV7-2 to TRBJ2-6; D gene uncertain. In germline, CDR1 is SGHTA, CDR2 FQGNSA. The germline V and J ends were trimmed by 4 bases and 0 bases, with 10 bases remaining between them. This CDR3 has 16 amino acids.

This clonotype was detected a few times. The V call is TRBV15, the J call TRBJ2-4, with TRBD2 identical over 8 bases. The CDR3 contains 13 residues. With 2 bases clipped from V and 13 bases from J, the junction kept 7 bases outside the gene matches. Germline CDR1 is LNHNV and CDR2 is YYDKDF (reference sequence). CDR3 loop: CATSRREGVSQYF. The CDR3 DNA reads as TGTGCCACCAGCAGACGGGAGGGGGTCTCGCAGTACTTC.

This clonotype was observed a few times. The chain combines TRBV29-1 with TRBJ1-6; tentative D call: TRBD1 (5 bases). The CDR3 loop spans 12 amino acids. Germline CDR1 reads SQVTM; CDR2 reads ANQGSEA. Trimming took off 4 bases at V and 7 bases at J, with 8 bases between the two ends. This chain's CDR3 is CSVGDRNSPLHF. The DNA of the CDR3 is TGCAGCGTTGGAGACAGAAATTCACCCCTCCACTTT. The full variable domain, completed using reference TRBV29-1 and TRBJ1-6, is SAVISQKPSRDICQRGTSLTIQCQVDSQVTMMFWYRQQPGQSLTLIATANQGSEATYESGFVIDKFPISRPNLTFSTLTVSNMSPEDSSIYLCSVGDRNSPLHFGNGTRLTVT.

The V and J genes are TRBV6-5 and TRBJ1-1; 7 bases match TRBD1. Losses at the gene ends were 6 bases for V and 2 bases for J; bases not matched to a gene: 9. Germline lookup yields CDR1 MNHEY and CDR2 SVGAGI. The CDR3 is 15 amino acids. The CDR3 region is CASRSGQADNTEAFF. The CDR3 bases are TGTGCCAGCAGATCCGGACAGGCCGATAACACTGAAGCTTTCTTT.

The chain recombines TRBV12-3 or TRBV12-4 with TRBJ2-3, with 10 positions matching TRBD1. The CDR3 has 17 residues. V dropped 6 bases and J dropped 2; count of bases not matched to a gene: 11. The CDR3 loop is CASSLGTGAPHTDTQYF. CDR3 nucleotide sequence: TGTGCCAGCAGCCTTGGGACAGGGGCTCCCCACACAGATACGCAGTATTTT.

As to this clonotype: At one boundary the junction diverges from the germline segment, which might be a read error. The rearrangement joins TRBV5-1 to TRBJ2-7; D is possibly TRBD1 (6 bases). Looked up from germline, CDR1 is SGHRS and CDR2 is YFSETQ. The CDR3 consists of 16 residues. CDR3 protein: CANSPTGMGSSYEQYF. CDR3 DNA sequence: TGCGCCAACAGCCCCACAGGGATGGGTAGCTCCTACGAGCAGTACTTC. The whole variable domain, remainder taken from reference TRBV5-1 and TRBJ2-7, is KAGVTQTPRYLIKTRGQQVTLSCSPISGHRSVSWYQQTPGQGLQFLFEYFSETQRNKGNFPGRFSGRQFSNSRSEMNVSTLELGDSALYLCANSPTGMGSSYEQYFGPGTRLTVT.

This chain uses TRBV7-3 with TRBJ2-1; 7 bases map to TRBD2. Germline V gives CDR1 SGHTA, CDR2 FQGTGA. Germline trimming cut 5 bases from V and 9 bases from J; bases unmatched to any gene: 10. CDR3 size: 14 residues. The CDR3 loop is CASSASGDLGEQFF. The CDR3, as DNA: TGTGCCAGCAGCGCTAGCGGAGACTTGGGTGAGCAGTTCTTC.

This chain uses TRBV12-3 or TRBV12-4 with TRBJ1-1; 10 nucleotides align to TRBD1. The ends lost 5 bases at V and 4 bases at J; junction bases unmatched: 10. The CDR3 loop spans 16 amino acids. The CDR3: CASSPRTGGRGTEAFF. The CDR3 coding sequence is TGTGCCAGCAGTCCCCGGACAGGGGGACGAGGCACTGAAGCTTTCTTT.

With regard to this clonotype: An end of the junction does not agree with germline; a read error may underlie this. The chain carries TRBV3-1 and TRBJ2-1; 11 bases map to TRBD2. From germline, CDR1 is LGHDT and CDR2 YNNKEL (reference sequence). The CDR3 sequence is 17 residues long. This chain's CDR3 is CACSPNRGTSGYNEQFF. DNA of the CDR3: TGTGCCTGCAGCCCGAACCGGGGGACTAGCGGTTACAATGAGCAGTTCTTC.

A few counts support this clonotype. The chain employs TRBV6-5 and TRBJ2-1; tentatively, D is TRBD1 or TRBD2 (5 bases each). The CDR3 consists of 16 residues. V was pared by 2 bases and J by 0 bases, with 11 bases between. CDR1 MNHEY and CDR2 SVGAGI come from the germline V gene. Written as DNA, the CDR3 is TGTGCCAGCAGTTACGAATCAGGGAGCTCCTACAATGAGCAGTTCTTC. Translation: CASSYESGSSYNEQFF.

This clonotype was seen only a few times. This chain connects TRBV6-5 to TRBJ2-3, with 11 bases identical to TRBD2. Per germline, CDR1 MNHEY and CDR2 SVGAGI. CDR3 size: 17 residues. V was pared by 6 bases and J by 6 bases, with 14 bases of the junction left unmatched. The CDR3 nucleotides are TGTGCCAGCAGCTTAACCAATAGCGGGGGGGTCGGGGATACGCAGTATTTT. This gives the protein CASSLTNSGGVGDTQYF.

This clonotype occurred a few times. The rearrangement joins TRBV5-1 to TRBJ2-3, with D possibly matching TRBD1 (5 bases). This CDR3 contains 18 residues. The V gene lost 4 bases and the J gene lost 0 bases, with 21 bases spanning the gap. Germline lookup yields CDR1 SGHRS and CDR2 YFSETQ. CDR3 sequence: CASSPVPQGSSSTDTQYF. CDR3 DNA: TGCGCCAGCAGCCCAGTCCCCCAGGGATCCTCTAGCACAGATACGCAGTATTTT.

The V gene is TRBV15, the J gene TRBJ1-2; TRBD1 is a possible D gene (6 bases). CDR1 is LNHNV and CDR2 is YYDKDF in the germline V gene (reference sequence). Trimming shortened V by 4 bases and J by 2 bases, and 17 bases separated the two germline ends. The CDR3 runs 16 residues. In nucleotides, the CDR3 is TGTGCCACCAGCACCAGACAGGCCCGGGGCAACTATGGCTACACCTTC. This codes for CATSTRQARGNYGYTF.

This clonotype appeared a few times. This rearrangement joins TRBV11-2 to TRBJ2-7; 7 positions agree with TRBD1. The V segment lost 7 bases and the J segment 2 bases; nucleotides outside the gene matches: 2. CDR1 SGHAT and CDR2 FQNNGV come from the germline V gene. The CDR3 runs to 12 residues. CDR3 sequence: CASTQGPYEQYF. The CDR3 DNA is TGTGCCAGCACACAGGGGCCCTACGAGCAGTACTTC.

The chain is built from TRBV20-1 and TRBJ2-1; D is possibly TRBD1 (5 bases). Trimming left V 0 bases short and J 0 bases short, with 21 bases between. CDR1 and CDR2 from the germline V gene are DFQATT and SNEGSKA (reference sequence). This CDR3 region has 19 residues. The CDR3 DNA follows: TGCAGTGCTAGAGATGCCTTCGTGGACACCATTAGCTCCTACAATGAGCAGTTCTTC. It yields the protein CSARDAFVDTISSYNEQFF.

The J gene is TRBJ2-3, the V gene TRBV28; no firm D call. V gave up 7 bases and J gave up 4 bases, with 9 bases separating them. Germline values: CDR1 MDHEN, CDR2 SYDVKM. CDR3 length: 12 residues. The CDR3 DNA reads as TGTGCCAGCACTAGTATCTCAGATACGCAGTATTTT. Protein sequence: CASTSISDTQYF.

CDR3 region: CASSLLYIRDHNEQFF. The CDR3 region has the DNA TGTGCCAGCAGTCTTTTATATATCCGGGACCACAATGAGCAGTTCTTC. The V gene is TRBV12-3 or TRBV12-4, the J gene TRBJ2-1; D could derive from TRBD1 or TRBD2 (5 bases each). Between the trimmed V and J ends, which lost 5 bases and 5 bases, there was a span of 19 bases. CDR3 length: 16 residues.

This clonotype was seen many times. The CDR3 is CASREQWSSYNEQFF. The CDR3 DNA follows: TGTGCCAGCAGGGAACAGTGGAGCTCCTACAATGAGCAGTTCTTC. The V gene is TRBV2, the J gene TRBJ2-1; D not resolved. Trimming took off 6 bases at V and 0 bases at J, with 12 bases between the two ends. Germline V gene data show CDR1 as SNHLY and CDR2 as FYNNEI. This CDR3 has 15 amino acids.

Note on this clonotype: At one boundary the junction diverges from the germline segment, which might be a read error. This chain links TRBV5-1 with TRBJ2-5; 8 bases align to TRBD2. The CDR3 extends over 18 amino acids. Germline values: CDR1 SGHRS, CDR2 YFSETQ. The CDR3 sequence: CASSPRQWSGGSQEAQYF. In DNA, the CDR3 is TGCGCCAGCAGCCCCCGCCAGTGGAGCGGGGGTAGCCAAGAGGCCCAGTACTTC. The whole variable domain, remainder taken from reference TRBV5-1 and TRBJ2-5, is KAGVTQTPRYLIKTRGQQVTLSCSPISGHRSVSWYQQTPGQGLQFLFEYFSETQRNKGNFPGRFSGRQFSNSRSEMNVSTLELGDSALYLCASSPRQWSGGSQEAQYFGPGTRLLVL.

A few counts support this clonotype. The gene calls are TRBV7-9 and TRBJ2-7; tentatively, D is TRBD2 (6 bases). Germline loops: CDR1 SEHNR, CDR2 FQNEAQ (reference sequence). The CDR3 has 13 residues. V shed 4 bases and J shed 6 bases, with 13 bases lying between them. DNA of the CDR3: TGTGCCAGCAGCTGGCCCAACGGGGGCGAGCAGTACTTC. This gives the protein CASSWPNGGEQYF.

The chain uses TRBV7-9 and TRBJ2-4; 14 positions agree with TRBD2. After removal of 5 bases from V and 5 bases from J, the junction contained 5 bases not matched to a gene. CDR1 is SEHNR and CDR2 is FQNEAQ in the germline V gene (reference sequence). The CDR3 runs 16 residues. CDR3 DNA sequence: TGTGCCAGCAGCCTTTTGACTAGCGGGAGGGAAAACATTCAGTACTTC. Its translation is CASSLLTSGRENIQYF.

This chain uses TRBV5-1 with TRBJ2-7, with unresolved D. Trimming stripped 0 bases from V and 10 bases from J, with 20 bases between. Germline CDR1 and CDR2: SGHRS and YFSETQ. The CDR3 runs 15 residues. CDR3 bases: TGCGCCAGCAGCTTGGCCATGGCAGCTGAAGAGACTCAGTACTTC. As protein: CASSLAMAAEETQYF.

The V gene is TRBV7-2, the J gene TRBJ2-7; D not resolved. The germline V gene has CDR1 SGHTA and CDR2 FQGNSA. The CDR3 has 16 residues. V dropped 3 bases and J dropped 2 bases, with 17 bases sitting between them. In DNA, the CDR3 is TGTGCCAGCAGCTTCCGGAGTGGAGTCGGCCCCTACGAGCAGTACTTC. Encoded protein: CASSFRSGVGPYEQYF.

This clonotype was observed a single time. The genes are TRBV20-1 and TRBJ2-7, with D perhaps TRBD2 (5 bases). CDR1 is DFQATT, CDR2 SNEGSKA, per germline (reference sequence). Trimming took 5 bases from V and 0 from J, leaving 14 bases between them. The CDR3 consists of 14 residues. The CDR3 DNA is TGCAGTGCTCGCCCTTTCGGGAACTCCTACGAGCAGTACTTC. Translating gives CSARPFGNSYEQYF.